The present entry profiles one T cell receptor beta chain with its context. Time point given: pre-sensitization, week 0. Specified treatment: therapeutic diphenylcyclopropenone sensitization with weekly scalp DPC. Unfractionated whole blood yielded the extracted total RNA. TCRdb re-called the RACE reads through MiXCR, storing one row per CDR3 protein. The sample carries about 35,000 distinct CDR3 sequences, approximately 12% recorded once. Between the trimmed V and J ends, which lost 0 bases and 8 bases, there was a span of 12 bases. Germline V gene data show CDR1 as SGDLS and CDR2 as YYNGEE. The CDR3 is 15 amino acids. The source of the sample is a study of human T cells and chemical hapten exposure. Study-wide context: Patch tests applied 0.01% DPC to the upper back, read at 6 days.

The TCR sequence derives from a woman aged 40 to 50 with alopecia areata. Some clones in this sample may be carry-over from other donors' samples. The source was whole blood, collected in connection with sensitization to the hapten diphenylcyclopropenone (DPC). The chain is built from TRBV9 and TRBJ1-6; D might be TRBD1 (6 bases). CDR3 loop: CASSVAQGFDSPLHF. The CDR3 region has the DNA TGTGCCAGCAGCGTAGCACAGGGTTTTGATTCACCCCTCCACTTT. Full variable domain (rest looked up from reference TRBV9 and TRBJ1-6): DSGVTQTPKHLITATGQRVTLRCSPRSGDLSVYWYQQSLDQGLQFLIQYYNGEERAKGNILERFSAQQFPDLHSELNLSSLELGDSALYFCASSVAQGFDSPLHFGNGTRLTVT.